This entry describes one TCR beta chain. Its cognate antigen is unknown. Sequence at one end of the junction differs from germline and may be a read error. This entry comes from a study of shared clonotypes between healthy human individuals. As for the study in general: Donors had three CD4 naive, three CD4 memory, two CD8 naive and one CD8 memory plate apiece. Study-level results: A generally larger estimated richness was seen in naive subsets than in memory subsets.

This CDR3 region has 13 residues. CDR1 is SSHAT and CDR2 is FNYEAQ in the germline V gene (reference sequence). Naive-designated CD8 cells lacked CD45RO, were positively enriched for CCR7, and omitted terminally differentiated effector memory CD45RA+ cells. TCRdb's copy holds only in-frame clones and misses some; the assay was immunoSEQ multiplex PCR. This table holds about 2 million clones, about 95% found once. The material sequenced was naive CD8+ T cells sorted from blood. The TCR sequence derives from a man younger than 35 in good health. V is TRBV7-7 and J is TRBJ2-5; no firm D call. Here the CDR3 DNA reads TGTGCTAGCAGCTTCGATGTTCGAGAGACCCAGTACTTC. It yields the protein CASSFDVRETQYF.